This TCR beta chain derives from a study of human T cells and chemical hapten exposure. Study background: Recorded diagnoses among the mostly female patients were alopecia areata, totalis or universalis.

Findings of the study overall: With regard to DPC sensitization, TCRs above 1 in 1000 frequency did not change.

Described time point: pre-sensitization, week 0. The treatment was: therapeutic diphenylcyclopropenone sensitization with weekly scalp DPC. Extraction of total RNA was performed on unfractionated whole blood. For the library, individual cDNA molecules each received unique molecular identifiers. Each CDR3 protein is one row after TCRdb ran MiXCR on the RACE reads. The table lists approximately 400,000 distinct CDR3 sequences, approximately 5% of them singletons. This CDR3 has 15 residues. V dropped 6 bases and J dropped 4; count of bases not matched to a gene: 7. Remarks on this clonotype: Its specificity is unknown. A much bigger clone sits one base away, suggesting this may be a read error. Since the CDR3 does not end with the conserved phenylalanine or tryptophan, this likely comes from a read error.

The chain links TRBV12-3 or TRBV12-4 to TRBJ2-2; 8 bases fit TRBD1. Source: whole blood, taken in connection with sensitization to the hapten diphenylcyclopropenone (DPC). The TCR was taken from a woman in her 50s with alopecia areata. Some clones in this sample may be carry-over from other donors' samples. Written as DNA, the CDR3 is TGTGCCAGCAGCGACAGGGGAGGTGGCACCGGGGAGCTGTTTTAT. Translation gives CASSDRGGGTGELFY.